These 29 T cell receptor beta chains came from one sample sequenced in a study of patients and donors after allogeneic stem cell transplantation. Each CDR3 protein gets one entry after TCRdb re-called the RT-PCR reads with MiXCR. In the table there are around 200,000 distinct CDR3 sequences, around two fifths of which are singletons. The sample was blood, either unsorted or a sorted T cell fraction (not recorded which). The source of these receptors is a human donor who was either an allogeneic HSCT recipient or a stem cell or donor lymphocyte infusion donor (not recorded which). It is not recorded whose cells these are; they may come from a transplant donor.

This clonotype was found a few times. V gene TRBV4-1 combines with J gene TRBJ1-6, with D perhaps matching TRBD1 (6 bases). The CDR3 has 15 residues. Trimming took 3 bases from V and 9 from J, leaving 15 bases between them. CDR1 and CDR2 (germline): MGHRA, YSYEKL. CDR3 amino acids: CASSHRTGLSSPLHF. The CDR3 DNA reads TGCGCCAGCAGCCACCGAACAGGGTTAAGTTCACCCCTCCACTTT.

This sequence joins TRBV29-1 and TRBJ1-3; 10 bases agree with TRBD1. CDR3 length: 14 amino acids. The germline CDR1 and CDR2 sequences are SQVTM and ANQGSEA. With V trimmed by 6 bases and J by 2 bases, 4 bases remained unmatched. CDR3 residues: CSVAGQGAGNTIYF. CDR3 coding DNA: TGCAGCGTCGCAGGACAGGGGGCTGGAAACACCATATATTTT.

CDR3: CASSLDLDGNEQFF. CDR3 in DNA: TGCGCCAGCAGCTTAGATCTGGACGGCAATGAGCAGTTCTTC. This sequence joins TRBV5-1 and TRBJ2-1, with D uncertain. Trimming pared 2 bases from V and 6 bases from J, leaving 12 bases between. Germline loops: CDR1 SGHRS, CDR2 YFSETQ. The CDR3 is made up of 14 amino acids.

This clonotype came up a few times. This chain joins TRBV12-3 or TRBV12-4 and TRBJ2-2; no reliable D call. V was shortened by 3 bases and J by 6 bases, with 11 bases between the two germline ends. The CDR3 is 14 amino acids. The CDR3 loop reads CASSFLVRSGELFF. CDR3 DNA: TGTGCCAGCAGTTTCCTTGTACGGTCCGGGGAGCTGTTTTTT.

This chain links TRBV9 with TRBJ1-1; D remains unclear. CDR1 and CDR2 (germline): SGDLS, YYNGEE. There are 15 residues in the CDR3. V dropped 0 bases and J dropped 4 bases, with 13 bases sitting between them. The CDR3 sequence is CASSVVMGLATEAFF. The CDR3, as DNA: TGTGCCAGCAGCGTAGTTATGGGTTTGGCCACTGAAGCTTTCTTT.

The J gene is TRBJ2-7, the V gene TRBV5-1; tentative D call: TRBD1 (5 bases). V dropped 1 base and J dropped 1 base, with 12 bases sitting between them. CDR3 size: 15 residues. Germline lookup yields CDR1 SGHRS and CDR2 YFSETQ. CDR3 protein: CASSLPGLPSYEQYF. As DNA, the CDR3 is TGCGCCAGCAGCTTGCCAGGGCTTCCATCCTACGAGCAGTACTTC.

The chain has TRBV4-1 and TRBJ2-3, with unresolved D. Per germline, CDR1 MGHRA and CDR2 YSYEKL. This CDR3 region has 14 residues. V lost 4 bases and J lost 7, with 15 bases in between. This chain's CDR3 is CASSPPLRRHTQYF. In nucleotides, the CDR3 is TGCGCCAGCAGCCCGCCGTTGAGAAGGCATACGCAGTATTTT.

This chain links TRBV7-2 with TRBJ2-5; D perhaps matches TRBD2 (6 bases). CDR1 SGHTA and CDR2 FQGNSA come from the germline V gene. The germline V and J ends were trimmed by 1 base and 1 base, with 10 bases remaining between them. The CDR3 sequence is 15 residues long. CDR3 in DNA: TGTGCCAGCAGCTTAGGGTGGCGGGGCCAAGAGACCCAGTACTTC. It yields the protein CASSLGWRGQETQYF. Supplemented by reference TRBV7-2 and TRBJ2-5, the full variable domain reads GAGVSQSPSNKVTEKGKDVELRCDPISGHTALYWYRQSLGQGLEFLIYFQGNSAPDKSGLPSDRFSAERTGGSVSTLTIQRTQQEDSAVYLCASSLGWRGQETQYFGPGTRLLVL.

In this sample, this clonotype turned up a few times. V is TRBV9 and J is TRBJ2-5; TRBD2 matches at 7 bases. The CDR3 contains 15 residues. Losses at the gene ends were 3 bases for V and 4 bases for J; bases not matched to a gene: 9. Germline CDR1 reads SGDLS; CDR2 reads YYNGEE. The CDR3 loop reads CASSAGEGRRETQYF. The CDR3 nucleotides are TGTGCCAGCAGCGCCGGGGAGGGTAGGAGAGAGACCCAGTACTTC.

This rearrangement joins TRBV4-1 to TRBJ1-1, with D uncertain. CDR1 and CDR2 (germline): MGHRA, YSYEKL. CDR3 length: 13 amino acids. Trimming shortened V by 0 bases and J by 6 bases, and 8 bases separated the two germline ends. DNA for the CDR3: TGCGCCAGCAGCCAAGAAACGGGCGCTGAAGCTTTCTTT. It yields the protein CASSQETGAEAFF.

This sequence joins TRBV3-1 and TRBJ1-6; 7 bases agree with TRBD1. The ends lost 0 bases at V and 9 bases at J; junction bases unmatched: 11. The CDR3 spans 17 residues. In germline, CDR1 is LGHDT, CDR2 YNNKEL (reference sequence). The CDR3 DNA reads as TGTGCCAGCAGCCAAGATCCCTTTACAGGGGTGAGTTCACCCCTCCACTTT. Its protein is CASSQDPFTGVSSPLHF.

V and J are TRBV10-3 and TRBJ1-1; TRBD1 aligns across 8 bases. Germline trimming cut 3 bases from V and 4 bases from J; bases unmatched to any gene: 7. The CDR3 consists of 15 residues. Germline values: CDR1 ENHRY, CDR2 SYGVKD. The CDR3 here is CAISDRAGGRTEAFF. The CDR3 DNA reads TGTGCCATCAGTGACCGGGCAGGGGGCCGCACTGAAGCTTTCTTT.

The V call is TRBV20-1, the J call TRBJ2-1, with 9 bases lining up with TRBD2. With V trimmed by 6 bases and J by 0 bases, 6 bases remained unmatched. This CDR3 is built from 15 residues. Germline CDR1 DFQATT, CDR2 SNEGSKA (reference sequence). In DNA, the CDR3 is TGCAGTGCGGCTAGCGGGAAGAGCTCCTACAATGAGCAGTTCTTC. Residues: CSAASGKSSYNEQFF.

This clonotype is a singleton in its sample. The J gene is TRBJ1-2, the V gene TRBV5-1; D possibly corresponds to TRBD1 (5 bases). Germline V gene data show CDR1 as SGHRS and CDR2 as YFSETQ. This CDR3 contains 15 residues. The ends were cut back, 0 bases at V and 3 bases at J, with 12 bases in the middle. For the CDR3, the DNA is TGCGCCAGCAGCTTGGAAGGGACGGCCTACTATGGCTACACCTTC. Its protein is CASSLEGTAYYGYTF. Looking up the rest from reference TRBV5-1 and TRBJ1-2 gives the full variable domain: KAGVTQTPRYLIKTRGQQVTLSCSPISGHRSVSWYQQTPGQGLQFLFEYFSETQRNKGNFPGRFSGRQFSNSRSEMNVSTLELGDSALYLCASSLEGTAYYGYTFGSGTRLTVV.

There are a few counts of this clonotype. The rearrangement links TRBV2 to TRBJ1-6, with 8 bases lining up with TRBD1. The CDR3 runs 15 residues. Germline CDR1 SNHLY, CDR2 FYNNEI. V trimming: 9 bases; J trimming: 9 bases; junction bases outside the gene matches: 13. The CDR3 DNA sequence: TGTGCCAGTTTGGGGACAGGCCGAGGGATTTCACCCCTCCACTTT. It specifies CASLGTGRGISPLHF.

This clonotype was observed a few times. The chain links TRBV12-3 or TRBV12-4 to TRBJ2-1, with 11 positions matching TRBD2. The CDR3 length is 15 residues. Trimming removed 5 bases from V and 3 bases from J; junction bases left unmatched: 3. CDR3 DNA: TGTGCCAGCAGTCCGACTAGCGGGGTCTACAATGAGCAGTTCTTC. Translated, it gives CASSPTSGVYNEQFF.

Here the CDR3 DNA reads TGTGCCAGCTCACCAATAGAGGTCTCGAACACCGGGGAGCTGTTTTTT. Protein product: CASSPIEVSNTGELFF. This rearrangement joins TRBV18 to TRBJ2-2; D gene ambiguous. Germline loops: CDR1 KGHSH, CDR2 LQKENI. This CDR3 comprises 16 residues. The V end was cut by 2 bases, the J end by 0 bases, with 10 bases between.

The chain links TRBV19 to TRBJ1-5; D gene ambiguous. The CDR3 length is 14 residues. Trimming cost V 1 base and J 5 bases, with 9 bases left between them. Germline-derived CDR1 and CDR2 are LNHDA and SQIVND (reference sequence). The CDR3 sequence is CASSIVGGYQPQHF. The CDR3 DNA reads TGTGCCAGTAGTATAGTTGGAGGATATCAGCCCCAGCATTTT.

The J gene is TRBJ1-1, the V gene TRBV27; 10 bases align to TRBD1. V trimming: 4 bases; J trimming: 9 bases; junction bases outside the gene matches: 8. CDR1 MNHEY and CDR2 SMNVEV come from the germline V gene (reference sequence). The CDR3 is 14 residues long. The chain's CDR3 is CASSSPRDRGKAFF. CDR3 DNA sequence: TGTGCCAGCAGTTCCCCGAGGGACAGGGGAAAAGCTTTCTTT.

This clonotype was seen a handful of times. The chain carries TRBV12-3 or TRBV12-4 and TRBJ1-1; 10 nucleotides align to TRBD1. The V gene end was trimmed by 1 base and the J gene end by 1 base; junction bases not matched to a gene: 3. The CDR3 consists of 16 residues. CDR3 bases: TGTGCCAGCAGTTTAGGGGACAGGGGACCGAACACTGAAGCTTTCTTT. Protein product: CASSLGDRGPNTEAFF.

Turning to this clonotype: One base away lies a much larger clone, so this may be a sequencing read error. The chain is built from TRBV4-2 and TRBJ1-2; maybe TRBD1 (6 bases). The CDR3 is 14 amino acids. Trimming cost V 1 base and J 2 bases, with 8 bases left between them. The germline V gene encodes CDR1 LGHNA and CDR2 YNFKEQ. The CDR3 DNA reads as TGTGCCAGCAGCCAAGTACAGGGAAACTATGGCTACACCTTC. Translation: CASSQVQGNYGYTF.

This clonotype was observed a handful of times. This chain connects TRBV9 to TRBJ1-2, with D possibly TRBD1 on 5 matching bases. Trimming left V 5 bases short and J 4 bases short, with 18 bases between. CDR1 and CDR2 from the germline V gene are SGDLS and YYNGEE. There are 15 residues in the CDR3. CDR3: CASRTRPTAGYGYTF. The CDR3 nucleotides are TGTGCCAGCAGAACCCGTCCGACAGCGGGCTATGGCTACACCTTC.

The chain recombines TRBV5-1 with TRBJ1-5; D gene ambiguous. CDR3 size: 15 residues. The V gene's germline CDR1 is SGHRS and CDR2 YFSETQ. Trimming removed 2 bases from V and 1 base from J, with 10 bases in between. CDR3 sequence (DNA): TGCGCCAGCAGCTTTGGTGTAGGGAGCAATCAGCCCCAGCATTTT. Protein product: CASSFGVGSNQPQHF.

This chain links TRBV7-8 with TRBJ2-5; 9 bases are shared with TRBD1. In germline, CDR1 is SGHVS, CDR2 FQNEAQ. The CDR3 is 16 amino acids. Losses at the gene ends were 5 bases for V and 4 bases for J; bases not matched to a gene: 11. The CDR3 sequence is CASSTTGGRGTETQYF. CDR3 in DNA: TGTGCCAGCAGCACGACAGGGGGTAGGGGGACAGAGACCCAGTACTTC.

The chain recombines TRBV5-1 with TRBJ2-1; no firm D call. The CDR3 contains 12 residues. Germline CDR1 SGHRS, CDR2 YFSETQ. Trimming took 4 bases from V and 4 from J, leaving 6 bases between them. The CDR3 spells CASSTRYNEQFF. The CDR3 nucleotides are TGCGCCAGCAGCACCCGATACAATGAGCAGTTCTTC.

The chain recombines TRBV4-3 with TRBJ1-6, with unresolved D. V shed 2 bases and J shed 2 bases, with 4 bases lying between them. This CDR3 has 14 residues. Germline assignment: CDR1 LGHNA and CDR2 YSLEER. The CDR3 loop is CASSQPAYNSPLHF. Written as DNA, the CDR3 is TGCGCCAGCAGCCAACCCGCCTATAATTCACCCCTCCACTTT.

The chain employs TRBV12-3 or TRBV12-4 and TRBJ1-5; weak D call: TRBD1 (6 bases). V dropped 5 bases and J dropped 5 bases, with 13 bases sitting between them. The CDR3 covers 14 residues. Here the CDR3 reads CASSPPGGHQPQHF. The CDR3 DNA reads as TGTGCCAGCAGTCCCCCCGGGGGGCATCAGCCCCAGCATTTT.

This clonotype was picked up a small number of times. The chain is built from TRBV12-3 or TRBV12-4 and TRBJ1-1; D not resolved. CDR3 length: 14 amino acids. V was clipped by 1 base and J by 1 base, with 7 bases between them. Written as DNA, the CDR3 is TGTGCCAGCAGTTTAGAACTGGGGAACACTGAAGCTTTCTTT. This translates into CASSLELGNTEAFF.

The genes are TRBV4-1 and TRBJ1-3; no reliable D call. CDR1 MGHRA and CDR2 YSYEKL come from the germline V gene. Trimming removed 4 bases from V and 1 base from J, with 14 bases in between. The CDR3 extends over 16 amino acids. The CDR3 nucleotides are TGCGCCAGCAGCCCCCTCATTAGCGGTTCTGGAAACACCATATATTTT. Translation gives CASSPLISGSGNTIYF.